These 13 T cell receptor beta chains originate from one sample sequenced in a study of technical replicates of blood from a few donors. Clones were sequenced by immunoSEQ multiplex PCR, and TCRdb holds only the in-frame ones, with some missing. The sample lists about 97,000 clones; 85% to 95% were seen once. Material: T cells isolated from PBMCs. The receptors were gathered from a human donor in good health.

This clone was counted once. V and J are TRBV19 and TRBJ2-1; D perhaps matches TRBD2 (6 bases). Trimming cost V 1 base and J 5 bases, with 24 bases left between them. CDR1 LNHDA and CDR2 SQIVND come from the germline V gene (reference sequence). The CDR3 consists of 19 residues. DNA for the CDR3: TGTGCCAGTAGTATAGCCATCATTACCGGGACTGGGTTTAACAATGAGCAGTTCTTC. This codes for CASSIAIITGTGFNNEQFF.

V is TRBV2 and J is TRBJ1-4; D is possibly TRBD1 (6 bases). The CDR3 covers 15 residues. CDR1 is SNHLY and CDR2 is FYNNEI in the germline V gene. V gave up 6 bases and J gave up 5 bases, with 16 bases separating them. The CDR3 DNA reads TGTGCCAGCAGCCCTCTACAGGGTCAAAATGAAAAACTGTTTTTT. It translates to CASSPLQGQNEKLFF.

This clone was counted once. This rearrangement joins TRBV27 to TRBJ2-7; no reliable D call. This CDR3 is built from 10 residues. The germline V and J ends were trimmed by 8 bases and 10 bases, with 12 bases remaining between them. Germline CDR1 MNHEY, CDR2 SMNVEV (reference sequence). The CDR3 DNA follows: TGTGCCAGCGAGAAATCACGACAGTACTTC. Protein sequence: CASEKSRQYF.

As DNA, the CDR3 is TGTGCCAGCAGTCCGACTTATAGCAATCAGCCCCAGCATTTT. Its translation: CASSPTYSNQPQHF. The chain recombines TRBV7-8 with TRBJ1-5, with D unclear. The CDR3 extends over 14 amino acids. The germline V gene encodes CDR1 SGHVS and CDR2 FQNEAQ. Between the trimmed V and J ends, which lost 6 bases and 0 bases, there was a span of 9 bases. Based on the CDR3 plus reference TRBV7-8 and TRBJ1-5, the full variable domain is GAGVSQSPRYKVAKRGQDVALRCDPISGHVSLFWYQQALGQGPEFLTYFQNEAQLDKSGLPSDRFFAERPEGSVSTLKIQRTQQEDSAVYLCASSPTYSNQPQHFGDGTRLSIL.

The chain employs TRBV11-3 and TRBJ1-1, with TRBD1 matching 7 bases. V shed 5 bases, J shed 0 bases, and the junction held 6 bases outside the gene matches. The CDR3 totals 15 residues. Germline CDR1 and CDR2: SGHNT and YENEEA. The CDR3: CASSKYRGMNTEAFF. CDR3 sequence (DNA): TGTGCCAGCAGCAAATACAGGGGTATGAACACTGAAGCTTTCTTT.

This clone was found once. V is TRBV13 and J is TRBJ2-7; TRBD2 might be the D (6 bases). The CDR3 consists of 13 residues. Germline lookup yields CDR1 PRHDT and CDR2 FYEKMQ (reference sequence). The V end lost 5 bases, the J end lost 1 base, and 9 bases lay between the germline ends. CDR3 DNA: TGTGCCAGCAGCACGGGAGTGTCCTACGAGCAGTACTTC. Encoded protein: CASSTGVSYEQYF.

The chain recombines TRBV7-2 with TRBJ2-5, with 11 nucleotides matching TRBD2. The length of the CDR3 is 14 residues. Germline CDR1 and CDR2: SGHTA and FQGNSA. With 2 bases clipped from V and 5 bases from J, the junction kept 1 base outside the gene matches. CDR3 sequence reads: CASSLLAGGETQYF. The CDR3 DNA is TGTGCCAGCAGCTTACTAGCGGGAGGTGAGACCCAGTACTTC. Full variable domain (rest looked up from reference TRBV7-2 and TRBJ2-5): GAGVSQSPSNKVTEKGKDVELRCDPISGHTALYWYRQSLGQGLEFLIYFQGNSAPDKSGLPSDRFSAERTGGSVSTLTIQRTQQEDSAVYLCASSLLAGGETQYFGPGTRLLVL.

The rearrangement links TRBV4-1 to TRBJ2-5; D might be TRBD1 (5 bases). The germline CDR1 and CDR2 sequences are MGHRA and YSYEKL. V was shortened by 1 base and J by 5 bases, with 17 bases between the two germline ends. There are 16 residues in the CDR3. CDR3 nucleotides: TGCGCCAGCAGCCAAGGTCGGTTAGGGGCAGGGGAGACCCAGTACTTC. Encoded protein: CASSQGRLGAGETQYF.

This clone has a handful of counts. The CDR3 spells CASSPRGDTQYF. The CDR3 region has the DNA TGTGCCAGTAGTCCCAGAGGAGATACGCAGTATTTT. The chain joins TRBV19 to TRBJ2-3; D is ambiguous. The CDR3 length is 12 residues. V shed 5 bases and J shed 5 bases, with 8 bases lying between them. Germline V gives CDR1 LNHDA, CDR2 SQIVND (reference sequence).

This chain connects TRBV9 to TRBJ2-7; tentative D call: TRBD1 (5 bases). Germline CDR1 is SGDLS and CDR2 is YYNGEE. Trimming removed 2 bases from V and 0 bases from J, with 9 bases in between. The length of the CDR3 is 14 residues. Here the CDR3 reads CASSVTATSYEQYF. In nucleotides, the CDR3 is TGTGCCAGCAGCGTGACAGCCACCTCCTACGAGCAGTACTTC.

The chain recombines TRBV7-9 with TRBJ2-1; TRBD2 aligns across 10 bases. The CDR3 extends over 15 amino acids. The J segment lost 5 bases and the V segment lost 3 bases, leaving 4 bases of the junction unmatched. CDR1 SEHNR and CDR2 FQNEAQ come from the germline V gene (reference sequence). The DNA of the CDR3 is TGTGCCAGCAGCTTTTGGCTAGCGGGAGACAATGAGCAGTTCTTC. This gives the protein CASSFWLAGDNEQFF.

The rearrangement joins TRBV10-1 to TRBJ2-1; D is uncertain. The CDR3 length is 13 residues. The ends were cut back, 10 bases at V and 1 base at J, with 11 bases in the middle. Per germline, CDR1 WNHNN and CDR2 SYGVQD (reference sequence). CDR3 nucleotide sequence: TGCGCCACCTCGGTCGGTTCCTACAATGAGCAGTTCTTC. Its protein is CATSVGSYNEQFF.

This chain joins TRBV5-1 and TRBJ2-7; 7 positions match TRBD1. Germline V gives CDR1 SGHRS, CDR2 YFSETQ. The length of the CDR3 is 14 residues. V was pared by 4 bases and J by 0 bases, with 4 bases of the junction left unmatched. The CDR3 loop is CASSDDRVSYEQYF. As DNA, the CDR3 is TGCGCCAGCAGCGATGACAGGGTCTCCTACGAGCAGTACTTC.